The 17 T cell receptor beta chains listed next were all sequenced from one sample in a study of response to subunit inactivated influenza vaccine. TCRdb re-called the RT-PCR reads with MiXCR, one entry per CDR3 protein. The sample contains 860,000 or so distinct CDR3 sequences, approximately 21% of which appear only once. The sample consisted of PBMCs from blood, taken around 5 days after vaccination. These receptors came from a man aged 45 to 65 who received an inactivated influenza vaccine.

The V and J genes are TRBV20-1 and TRBJ1-1, with 9 bases matching TRBD1. The CDR3 extends over 14 amino acids. CDR1 DFQATT and CDR2 SNEGSKA come from the germline V gene (reference sequence). The V and J ends lost 2 bases and 1 base, in that order; junction bases with no gene match: 2. Written as DNA, the CDR3 is TGCAGTGCTAGAAGGACAGGGGAGAACACTGAAGCTTTCTTT. Translated, it gives CSARRTGENTEAFF.

This clonotype was found a few times. The chain recombines TRBV20-1 with TRBJ2-2, with a possible D match to TRBD2 (5 bases). CDR3 length: 18 amino acids. CDR1 and CDR2 (germline): DFQATT, SNEGSKA (reference sequence). V lost 4 bases, J lost 6 bases, and 27 bases lay in between. CDR3 bases: TGCAGTGCTACTCCCGTCCTGGGCGGAGGATATGGGGCCGGGGAGCTGTTTTTT. Translating gives CSATPVLGGGYGAGELFF.

This clonotype was recorded a few times. The V call is TRBV12-3 or TRBV12-4, the J call TRBJ2-5; D is unresolved. V dropped 5 bases and J dropped 5 bases, with 21 bases sitting between them. The CDR3 has 16 amino acids. In DNA form, the CDR3 reads TGTGCCAGCAGTCCCGCCCTGACCCCTATAGAGGAGACCCAGTACTTC. This encodes CASSPALTPIEETQYF.

The V and J genes are TRBV21-1 and TRBJ1-2; the table's D call of TRBD1 was not tested on the DNA. TRBV21-1 has pseudogene status. CDR3 length: 15 amino acids. Written as DNA, the CDR3 is TGTGCCAGCAGTCGGCGGGCGAATGCTAACTATGGCTACACCTTC. This codes for CASSRRANANYGYTF.

The genes are TRBV7-6 and TRBJ2-3, with TRBD1 as a possible D gene (6 bases). The CDR3 length is 13 residues. Germline lookup yields CDR1 SGHVS and CDR2 FNYEAQ. Trimming cost V 5 bases and J 2 bases, with 8 bases left between them. CDR3 coding DNA: TGTGCCAGCAGCGGACAGTACACAGATACGCAGTATTTT. Translating gives CASSGQYTDTQYF.

The J gene is TRBJ1-2, the V gene TRBV20-1; 8 bases map to TRBD1. Germline V gives CDR1 DFQATT, CDR2 SNEGSKA (reference sequence). V lost 4 bases, J lost 4 bases, and 8 bases stayed unmatched. The CDR3 is 14 residues long. CDR3 sequence (DNA): TGCAGTGCTAATGACAGGGGCCGAATCTATGGCTACACCTTC. Protein product: CSANDRGRIYGYTF.

The rearrangement uses TRBV6-2 or TRBV6-3 and TRBJ2-3; D is unresolved. CDR3 length equals 13 residues. V lost 2 bases to trimming and J lost 8 bases, with 11 bases between them. Germline assignment: CDR1 MNHEY and CDR2 SVGEGT. The CDR3 spells CASSYPAPGTQYF. The CDR3 DNA reads TGTGCCAGCAGTTACCCCGCTCCCGGTACGCAGTATTTT.

The chain couples TRBV7-8 to TRBJ2-3; 7 nucleotides line up with TRBD2. The junction had 11 bases not matched to a gene; V was cut back by 0 bases and J by 5 bases. Germline loops: CDR1 SGHVS, CDR2 FQNEAQ. The CDR3 runs 17 residues. The CDR3 sequence: CASSLARWGRALDTQYF. In DNA form, the CDR3 reads TGTGCCAGCAGCTTAGCCCGATGGGGGAGGGCCCTAGATACGCAGTATTTT.

The chain employs TRBV20-1 and TRBJ1-6; no clear D. The ends were cut back, 6 bases at V and 7 bases at J, with 10 bases in the middle. The CDR3 consists of 12 residues. The germline V gene has CDR1 DFQATT and CDR2 SNEGSKA (reference sequence). The CDR3 here is CSARHGNSPLHF. The CDR3 DNA sequence: TGCAGTGCCCGGCACGGGAATTCACCCCTCCACTTT.

V gene TRBV4-1 combines with J gene TRBJ2-2; D unclear. The CDR3 consists of 17 residues. The V gene lost 0 bases and the J gene lost 5 bases, with 16 bases spanning the gap. Looked up from germline, CDR1 is MGHRA and CDR2 is YSYEKL. The CDR3 here is CASSQDRRLETTGELFF. CDR3 nucleotide sequence: TGCGCCAGCAGCCAAGATCGCCGGTTAGAGACTACCGGGGAGCTGTTTTTT.

This clonotype was found a few times. J is TRBJ2-2 and V is TRBV7-9; D is tentatively TRBD1 or TRBD2 (5 bases each). V lost 4 bases and J lost 7, with 19 bases in between. This CDR3 contains 16 residues. Germline assignment: CDR1 SEHNR and CDR2 FQNEAQ (reference sequence). CDR3 in amino acids: CASSSEVGTEYGELFF. In DNA, the CDR3 is TGTGCCAGCAGCTCTGAGGTGGGGACCGAGTACGGGGAGCTGTTTTTT.

This clonotype came up a few times. The chain is built from TRBV5-1 and TRBJ2-3; D call uncertain. V lost 3 bases and J 2 bases, leaving 10 bases between the germline ends. This CDR3 comprises 14 residues. Looked up from germline, CDR1 is SGHRS and CDR2 is YFSETQ. CDR3 amino acids: CASSYRTDTDTQYF. The CDR3, as DNA: TGCGCCAGCAGCTACCGCACAGACACAGATACGCAGTATTTT.

V usage is TRBV7-3 and J usage is TRBJ2-5, with D unclear. V lost 5 bases to trimming and J lost 3 bases, with 10 bases between them. This CDR3 has 13 amino acids. CDR1 and CDR2 from the germline V gene are SGHTA and FQGTGA. Written as DNA, the CDR3 is TGTGCCAGCAGCATCGTTAAAGAAGAGACCCAGTACTTC. The encoded protein is CASSIVKEETQYF.

This clonotype was seen a few times. The chain has TRBV20-1 and TRBJ2-1; perhaps TRBD2 as D (5 bases). The CDR3 is made up of 13 amino acids. With 6 bases removed from V and 10 bases from J, the gap between germline ends came to 19 bases. Per the germline V gene, CDR1 is DFQATT and CDR2 is SNEGSKA (reference sequence). DNA for the CDR3: TGCAGTGCCAATGATGACGCGGGTGGGGAGCAGTTCTTC. Its translation is CSANDDAGGEQFF.

V gene TRBV20-1 combines with J gene TRBJ1-5; D not resolved. CDR1 and CDR2 from the germline V gene are DFQATT and SNEGSKA (reference sequence). CDR3 length: 15 amino acids. V was pared by 2 bases and J by 1 base, with 12 bases between. This CDR3 is CSARHPAGSNQPQHF. Written as DNA, the CDR3 is TGCAGTGCTAGACATCCCGCGGGGAGCAATCAGCCCCAGCATTTT.

This clonotype appeared a few times. V and J are TRBV6-2 or TRBV6-3 and TRBJ2-4; maybe TRBD2 (6 bases). The germline CDR1 and CDR2 sequences are MNHEY and SVGEGT. Trimming took off 0 bases at V and 3 bases at J, with 24 bases between the two ends. The CDR3 is made up of 20 amino acids. The CDR3 reads CASSYSVVSPFVGGKNIQYF. CDR3 DNA sequence: TGTGCCAGCAGTTACTCCGTCGTGTCCCCATTTGTCGGGGGCAAAAACATTCAGTACTTC.

This clonotype was seen a few times. This chain links TRBV20-1 with TRBJ2-1; TRBD2 agrees at 8 bases. V lost 4 bases, J lost 6 bases, and 17 bases stayed unmatched. Germline CDR1 and CDR2: DFQATT and SNEGSKA (reference sequence). CDR3 length: 17 amino acids. CDR3 residues: CSATNPLAGSGLNEQFF. The CDR3 nucleotides are TGCAGTGCTACTAACCCCTTAGCGGGATCGGGTCTCAATGAGCAGTTCTTC.